These T cell receptor beta chains were read from a single sample in a study of vaccination and CD4 T cells after COVID-19. TCRdb passed the PCR reads through MiXCR, listing each CDR3 protein once. Of thousands of distinct CDR3 sequences detected, approximately 22% appear once; the ten largest clones hold 40% to 55%. Their antigens are not known. The sequencing input was CD4+ T cells from blood, cultured in vitro. Receptors originate from a human donor who had recovered from COVID-19. Both conserved end residues are trimmed from each CDR3. Some rows mark clone size as missing; the rest say once, few, many or name a class of expanded clone.

clone_size j_call v_call cdr3_aa
NA TRBJ1-3 TRBV6-2/TRBV6-3 ASSYRSDGNTIY
NA TRBJ2-1 TRBV20-1 SARLRGGLNEQF
few TRBJ1-2 TRBV6-5 ASSYWGNYGYT
NA TRBJ2-7 TRBV2 ASRETGEQY
few TRBJ2-7 TRBV6-2/TRBV6-3 ASSYRIWDRTYEQY
NA TRBJ2-6 TRBV30 AWSVLGSGANVLT
NA TRBJ1-3 TRBV20-1 SARDGGGSGNTIY
NA TRBJ1-1 TRBV11-2 ASSLKVQTNTEAF
NA TRBJ1-6 TRBV5-4 ASSTGQGDYSPLH
NA TRBJ1-2 TRBV7-9 ASSLVGDRGHSGYT
medium-sized TRBJ2-2 TRBV6-1 ASSVGMGAGELF
NA TRBJ2-7 TRBV6-1 ASSENAPWSHYNYEQY
NA TRBJ2-7 TRBV18 ASSPSQRVGGEQY
few TRBJ2-3 TRBV6-4 ASSPDGGRNTQY
NA TRBJ1-5 TRBV2 ASTAGGQGIQPQH
few TRBJ2-2 TRBV20-1 SARLGNTGELF
NA TRBJ2-5 TRBV19 ASSFQRGETQY
NA TRBJ2-3 TRBV7-2 ASSSTSGGAFDTQY
NA TRBJ2-3 TRBV5-1 ASSLGSGRGNTQY
few TRBJ1-1 TRBV19 ASKRDRMIGEAF
NA TRBJ1-6 TRBV2 ASSAPGIGGSPLH
NA TRBJ1-1 TRBV5-8 ASSWGRGWTEAF
NA TRBJ2-2 TRBV7-8 ASSSLGLGGELF
NA TRBJ1-5 TRBV18 ASSPTLATGGKPQH
medium-sized TRBJ1-5 TRBV20-1 SASQGPNQPQH
NA TRBJ1-5 TRBV20-1 SARKSGFSNQPQH
few TRBJ1-1 TRBV27 ASGVQGGGTEAF
NA TRBJ2-1 TRBV9 ASSVIAGGTYNEQF
few TRBJ2-3 TRBV7-3 ASSPNTDTQY
NA TRBJ1-1 TRBV29-1 SVREGGDTEAF
NA TRBJ1-6 TRBV12-3/TRBV12-4 ASSLKTGSPLH
medium-sized TRBJ1-6 TRBV27 ASSLWAMGYNSPLH
NA TRBJ2-1 TRBV14 ASSPPGPSGGNEQF
few TRBJ1-5 TRBV12-3/TRBV12-4 ASRGAGGMGQPQH
medium-sized TRBJ1-2 TRBV30 AWSLGQGHGYT
few TRBJ2-4 TRBV11-1 ASSPRDSLTKNIQY
few TRBJ2-5 TRBV14 ASSQGGFWPASGGEETQY
NA TRBJ1-4 TRBV5-6 ASSRAGGEKLF
few TRBJ1-1 TRBV7-9 ASSLGGPNTEAF
few TRBJ2-1 TRBV20-1 SAPTSGGAGEQF
few TRBJ1-2 TRBV6-1 ASSEGSLPYT
NA TRBJ2-7 TRBV24-1 ATRSGGLRVYEQY
medium-sized TRBJ1-2 TRBV6-1 ASTILTGSHYGYT